Below, one T cell receptor beta chain is given with its context. Its antigen is unknown. This sample stems from a study of a mutant IDH1 vaccine in newly diagnosed glioma. At the level of the study: First vaccine doses came 4-6 weeks after radiotherapy alone, or with temozolomide cycles.

The study, taken as a whole, reports: There seemed to be no relation between pseudoprogression and changes in top peripheral T cell clonotypes.

Repertoires were generated with immunoSEQ multiplex PCR, while TCRdb's copy carries only in-frame clones and drops some. The table includes 25,000 to 40,000 clones, roughly 80% detected once. Germline CDR1 is SEHNR and CDR2 is FQNEAQ (reference sequence). The CDR3 contains 12 residues. Trimming took off 5 bases at V and 5 bases at J, with 9 bases between the two ends. Stated time point: week 35, safety follow-up. Doses consisted of 300 ug of mutant IDH1 20-mer peptide each, paired with topical imiquimod. The J gene is TRBJ2-5, the V gene TRBV7-9, with TRBD2 as a possible D gene (5 bases). This TCR derives from a woman in her thirties with glioma. Some clones in this sample may be carry-over from other donors' samples. Here the sequenced sample was PBMCs, taken from a glioma patient whose treatment included an IDH1 peptide vaccine. CDR3 protein: CASSRGIETQYF. In DNA, the CDR3 is TGTGCCAGCAGCCGAGGGATTGAGACCCAGTACTTC.